This T cell receptor (beta chain) comes out of a study of T cell responses to AZD1222 COVID-19 vaccine. About the research overall: Analysis merged second doses at about 4 or about 12 weeks.

The CDR3 runs to 13 residues. Looked up from germline, CDR1 is LGHDT and CDR2 is YNNKEL (reference sequence). Trimming stripped 0 bases from V and 5 bases from J, with 8 bases between. Data came from immunoSEQ multiplex PCR; TCRdb stores just in-frame clones and leaves some out. The sample holds tens of thousands of clones, roughly 89% seen once. General study points: Regions 160-218 and 743-854 dominated among vaccine-associated CD4 TCRs spanning spike. Close to half of spike-specific TCRs reportedly recognize unmutated variant regions. The sample set comprised mostly white British donors with more females, and clonal diversity was possibly underestimated.

About this clone itself: What it recognizes is unknown.

The sample in question was peripheral blood, obtained on day 0 of AZD1222 vaccination. The receptor was isolated from an adult in good health. V gene TRBV3-1 (or the pseudogene TRBV3-2) combines with J gene TRBJ2-7; a weak D match, TRBD2 (5 bases). In DNA, the CDR3 is TGTGCCAGCAGCCAAGATAGCGAAGACGAGCAGTACTTC. Protein product: CASSQDSEDEQYF.